The clone carrying this T cell receptor beta chain was picked up a small number of times. Germline CDR1 is LGHDT and CDR2 is YNNKEL (reference sequence). V gave up 0 bases and J gave up 0 bases, with 11 bases separating them. The CDR3 has 17 amino acids. These data come from a study of T cell repertoires in cytomegalovirus infection. One entry per CDR3 protein results from TCRdb running MiXCR on the reads. Of around 100,000 distinct CDR3 sequences listed, approximately 15% are singletons. What was sequenced was PBMCs. The V call is TRBV3-1, the J call TRBJ2-2; D is unresolved. The TCR comes from a human donor in good health (CMV status not recorded). Some clones in this sample may be carry-over from other donors' samples. For the CDR3, the DNA is TGTGCCAGCAGCCAAGATCTTAACGCGGCGAACACCGGGGAGCTGTTTTTT. This gives the protein CASSQDLNAANTGELFF. The full variable domain, in which reference TRBV3-1 and TRBJ2-2 provide the parts outside the CDR3, is DTAVSQTPKYLVTQMGNDKSIKCEQNLGHDTMYWYKQDSKKFLKIMFSYNNKELIINETVPNRFSPKSPDKAHLNLHINSLELGDSAVYFCASSQDLNAANTGELFFGEGSRLTVL.